The 10 T cell receptor beta chains below all came from one sample that was sequenced in a study of control samples from healthy donors and cancer patients. Libraries were prepared by immunoSEQ multiplex PCR; TCRdb keeps only in-frame clonotypes and omits some of them. The data show 100,000 to 150,000 clones, with approximately 90% seen just once and 2% to 3% held by the top ten. Sequenced input: blood. Receptor source: a man aged 35 to 55 in good health.

This chain joins TRBV28 and TRBJ2-5; D is unclear. CDR1 and CDR2 (germline): MDHEN, SYDVKM. Trimming took 5 bases from V and 5 from J, leaving 12 bases between them. CDR3 length equals 13 residues. The DNA for the CDR3 is TGTGCCAGCAGTGAAGGGTCTGCGGAGACCCAGTACTTC. Encoded protein: CASSEGSAETQYF.

V usage is TRBV9 and J usage is TRBJ2-1, with TRBD2 identical over 8 bases. The CDR3 sequence is 14 residues long. The junction had 5 bases not matched to a gene; V was cut back by 0 bases and J by 9 bases. Per the germline V gene, CDR1 is SGDLS and CDR2 is YYNGEE. The CDR3 here is CASSVGNSGVEQFF. CDR3 DNA sequence: TGTGCCAGCAGCGTAGGAAATAGCGGGGTTGAGCAGTTCTTC. Full variable domain (remainder filled in from reference TRBV9 and TRBJ2-1): DSGVTQTPKHLITATGQRVTLRCSPRSGDLSVYWYQQSLDQGLQFLIQYYNGEERAKGNILERFSAQQFPDLHSELNLSSLELGDSALYFCASSVGNSGVEQFFGPGTRLTVL.

The chain combines TRBV29-1 with TRBJ2-5; D may match TRBD1 or TRBD2 (5 bases each). The CDR3 runs to 13 residues. Trimming took 3 bases from V and 5 from J, leaving 13 bases between them. Germline V gene data show CDR1 as SQVTM and CDR2 as ANQGSEA. CDR3 loop: CSVDSGQGETQYF. The CDR3 DNA sequence: TGCAGCGTTGATTCGGGGCAGGGCGAGACCCAGTACTTC.

V usage is TRBV6-5 and J usage is TRBJ1-6, with D hard to call. This CDR3 comprises 15 residues. The ends were cut back, 5 bases at V and 3 bases at J, with 11 bases in the middle. Germline lookup yields CDR1 MNHEY and CDR2 SVGAGI. This CDR3 reads CASSMDAYYNSPLHF. The CDR3 DNA is TGTGCCAGCAGTATGGACGCGTACTATAATTCACCCCTCCACTTT.

The chain has TRBV7-6 and TRBJ2-5; TRBD1 matches at 8 bases. Germline V gives CDR1 SGHVS, CDR2 FNYEAQ. This CDR3 contains 14 residues. The V and J ends lost 0 bases and 7 bases, in that order; junction bases with no gene match: 4. This chain's CDR3 is CASSLAGQGGTQYF. Here the CDR3 DNA reads TGTGCCAGCAGCTTAGCAGGACAGGGCGGGACCCAGTACTTC.

This clone was picked up one time. The genes are TRBV15 and TRBJ2-5, with TRBD2 matching over 8 bases. This CDR3 is 14 amino acids long. V lost 7 bases to trimming and J lost 5 bases; unmatched junction nucleotides: 9. The V gene's germline CDR1 is LNHNV and CDR2 YYDKDF (reference sequence). CDR3 coding DNA: TGTGCCACCAACAACGGGGGGGCATTGGAGACCCAGTACTTC. Translated: CATNNGGALETQYF.

Of note for this clone: Other DNA sequences in this specimen translate into the identical CDR3. The chain carries TRBV18 and TRBJ2-5; D unresolved. Between the trimmed V and J ends, which lost 3 bases and 5 bases, there was a span of 4 bases. This CDR3 spans 11 amino acids. Germline CDR1 reads KGHSH; CDR2 reads LQKENI. The CDR3 nucleotides read TGTGCCAGCTCACCCGGGGAGACCCAGTACTTC. This translates into CASSPGETQYF.

This rearrangement joins TRBV4-2 to TRBJ2-7; TRBD2 is a possible D gene (5 bases). The CDR3 has 12 residues. Looked up from germline, CDR1 is LGHNA and CDR2 is YNFKEQ. Trimming took off 4 bases at V and 6 bases at J, with 10 bases between the two ends. The chain's CDR3 is CASSLDLAEQYF. The CDR3 nucleotides are TGTGCCAGCAGCCTGGACTTGGCCGAGCAGTACTTC.

V is TRBV12-3 or TRBV12-4 and J is TRBJ1-1; no definite D call. V lost 1 base and J lost 8, with 11 bases in between. The CDR3 runs to 13 residues. The CDR3 DNA reads TGTGCCAGCAGTTTAGTGGCAGCTCTCGAAGCTTTCTTT. It is translated as CASSLVAALEAFF.

The V call is TRBV28, the J call TRBJ2-3; D not certain. V dropped 5 bases and J dropped 2 bases, with 14 bases sitting between them. The CDR3 consists of 15 residues. The germline V gene encodes CDR1 MDHEN and CDR2 SYDVKM. CDR3 in DNA: TGTGCCAGCAGTCCCGCACCCCCGGTCACAGATACGCAGTATTTT. Protein sequence: CASSPAPPVTDTQYF.